This T cell receptor beta chain was recorded in a study of shared clonotypes between healthy human individuals. Study details: CD4 naive and CD4 memory each took three plates per donor, while CD8 naive took two and CD8 memory one. General observations from the study: The study found about 5% of naive CD4 clonotypes shared across several donors.

CD4+ cells yielded CD45RA+ naive and CD45RA-negative memory subsets. Original data processing: ImmunoSEQ output lacked quality scores and full-length reads, limiting matched filtering. Sequenced by immunoSEQ multiplex PCR; TCRdb stores in-frame clones only, minus some. V, J and clone size derive from that table, while D and trimming were established from the DNA sequence. The sample holds about 2.5 million clones, roughly 92% seen once. Trimming cost V 2 bases and J 4 bases; bases outside gene matches: 7. Germline-derived CDR1 and CDR2 are SGHTA and FQGTGA. The CDR3 spans 16 residues. Concerning this clone itself: The antigen remains undetermined.

The rearrangement links TRBV7-3 to TRBJ2-1; TRBD1 agrees at 8 bases. This TCR was recovered from a man aged 18 to 30 in good health. Some clones in this sample may be carry-over from other donors' samples. Material: naive CD4+ T cells from PBMCs. Subset given: CD45RA+ positively selected. The CDR3 loop reads CASSLGPGQAYNEQFF. The CDR3 region has the DNA TGTGCCAGCAGCTTAGGGCCGGGACAGGCTTACAATGAGCAGTTCTTC.